Presented here are 27 T cell receptor beta chains from one specimen sequenced in a study of T cells in Graves' hyperthyroidism and ophthalmopathy. TCR beta CDR3 regions were amplified from RNA. Initially, a first-round RT-PCR of the TCR CDR3 employed the HTBI primer set. TCRdb passed the multiplex PCR reads through MiXCR, listing each CDR3 protein once. The repertoire holds around 430,000 distinct CDR3 sequences, about 15% seen once, with about 30% in the top ten. The sequencing input was blood. These receptors all come from a woman between 25 and 40 years old with Graves' hyperthyroidism.

The chain carries TRBV2 and TRBJ2-3; 7 bases map to TRBD1. Germline V lookup: CDR1 SNHLY, CDR2 FYNNEI. The CDR3 loop spans 15 amino acids. Trimming cost V 3 bases and J 2 bases; bases outside gene matches: 5. DNA of the CDR3: TGTGCCAGCAGTGAGCACAGGGGTGACACAGATACGCAGTATTTT. As protein: CASSEHRGDTDTQYF.

The sample holds a few counts of this clonotype. The gene calls are TRBV6-1 and TRBJ1-5; no firm D call. CDR3 length equals 14 residues. Trimming removed 3 bases at V and 0 bases at J, with 6 bases between. The germline CDR1 and CDR2 sequences are MNHNS and SASEGT. The CDR3 nucleotides read TGTGCCAGCAGTGAGGTTAATAGCAATCAGCCCCAGCATTTT. This gives the protein CASSEVNSNQPQHF.

This clonotype showed up just a few times. V and J are TRBV12-3 or TRBV12-4 and TRBJ2-5, with 9 bases that match TRBD1. V was clipped by 1 base and J by 5 bases; unmatched bases: 5. This CDR3 is 15 amino acids long. The CDR3 region is CASSLGQGVGETQYF. The CDR3 nucleotides are TGTGCCAGCAGTTTAGGACAGGGGGTTGGGGAGACCCAGTACTTC.

The sample holds many counts of this clonotype. The chain recombines TRBV20-1 with TRBJ1-5, with a possible D match to TRBD1 (5 bases). Germline V gene lookup returns CDR1 DFQATT and CDR2 SNEGSKA (reference sequence). With 1 base removed from V and 4 bases from J, the gap between germline ends came to 11 bases. This CDR3 has 14 residues. CDR3 DNA: TGCAGTGCTAGAGGCAGGGAAAGGAATCAGCCCCAGCATTTT. It codes for CSARGRERNQPQHF.

The table lists this clonotype with many counts. The V and J genes are TRBV7-2 and TRBJ2-3, with 11 nucleotides matching TRBD2. The ends lost 5 bases at V and 5 bases at J; junction bases unmatched: 6. The length of the CDR3 is 15 residues. Germline V CDR1 and CDR2: SGHTA, FQGNSA. The CDR3 region has the DNA TGTGCCAGCAGCCGACCCGGGACTAGCGGAGATACGCAGTATTTT. Translated, it gives CASSRPGTSGDTQYF.

The sample holds many counts of this clonotype. V usage is TRBV5-1 and J usage is TRBJ2-7; 9 bases agree with TRBD2. With 2 bases clipped from V and 2 bases from J, the junction kept 5 bases outside the gene matches. The CDR3 loop spans 15 amino acids. Germline CDR1 is SGHRS and CDR2 is YFSETQ. The CDR3 reads CASSLWLAGPYEQYF. The DNA of the CDR3 is TGCGCCAGCAGCTTATGGCTAGCGGGGCCCTACGAGCAGTACTTC. Full variable domain (rest looked up from reference TRBV5-1 and TRBJ2-7): KAGVTQTPRYLIKTRGQQVTLSCSPISGHRSVSWYQQTPGQGLQFLFEYFSETQRNKGNFPGRFSGRQFSNSRSEMNVSTLELGDSALYLCASSLWLAGPYEQYFGPGTRLTVT.

This chain joins TRBV12-3 or TRBV12-4 and TRBJ2-2; 7 bases are shared with TRBD2. V trimming: 5 bases; J trimming: 3 bases; junction bases outside the gene matches: 9. CDR3 length: 16 residues. This chain's CDR3 is CASSPLTSSYTGELFF. CDR3 sequence (DNA): TGTGCCAGCAGTCCCTTGACTAGCAGTTACACCGGGGAGCTGTTTTTT.

This clonotype was counted ten times or more. The chain uses TRBV28 and TRBJ2-7; 9 bases line up with TRBD2. CDR1 is MDHEN and CDR2 is SYDVKM in the germline V gene. V lost 10 bases, J lost 3 bases, and 7 bases stayed unmatched. The CDR3 covers 13 residues. The CDR3 loop reads CATGLAGIYEQYF. The CDR3 DNA reads as TGTGCCACCGGCCTAGCGGGAATCTACGAGCAGTACTTC.

A remark on this clonotype: A read error is possible here, since a much larger clone lies one base away. The J gene is TRBJ2-1, the V gene TRBV5-1, with TRBD1 matching over 9 bases. Per the germline V gene, CDR1 is SGHRS and CDR2 is YFSETQ. The CDR3 covers 17 residues. The CDR3 here is CVSSLEPPGQGRNEQFF. For the CDR3, the DNA is TGCGTCAGCAGCTTGGAACCTCCGGGACAGGGTCGGAATGAGCAGTTCTTC.

DNA for the CDR3: TGTGCCAGCAGCGTAGGGATAGACGGTTCCCGAACTGAAGCTTTCTTT. It is translated as CASSVGIDGSRTEAFF. The J gene is TRBJ1-1, the V gene TRBV9; D gene ambiguous. V lost 0 bases and J 5 bases, leaving 17 bases between the germline ends. Per the germline V gene, CDR1 is SGDLS and CDR2 is YYNGEE. The CDR3 totals 16 residues.

As for this clonotype: A junction boundary mismatches the germline segment, possibly from a read error. The V gene is TRBV3-1, the J gene TRBJ1-3; D unclear. This CDR3 has 16 residues. Germline-derived CDR1 and CDR2 are LGHDT and YNNKEL (reference sequence). The CDR3 sequence: CASSQVPGLSGNTMYF. CDR3 nucleotide sequence: TGTGCCAGCAGCCAAGTTCCGGGGTTATCTGGAAACACCATGTATTTT.

There are many counts of this clonotype. V is TRBV20-1 and J is TRBJ2-7, with D uncertain. From germline, CDR1 is DFQATT and CDR2 SNEGSKA (reference sequence). This CDR3 spans 15 amino acids. V gave up 2 bases and J gave up 6 bases, with 20 bases separating them. Written as DNA, the CDR3 is TGCAGTGCTAGATTTTACGATATCTGGTCGGGCGAGCAGTACTTC. Translated: CSARFYDIWSGEQYF.

This clonotype was seen repeatedly, ten times or more. The genes are TRBV7-3 and TRBJ2-2, with D unclear. V lost 0 bases and J 6 bases, leaving 5 bases between the germline ends. There are 13 residues in the CDR3. Germline V lookup: CDR1 SGHTA, CDR2 FQGTGA. The CDR3 spells CASSLTSPGELFF. The CDR3 nucleotides read TGTGCCAGCAGCTTAACGTCCCCCGGGGAGCTGTTTTTT.

The sample holds many counts of this clonotype. In DNA form, the CDR3 reads TGTGCCAGCAGCCAATATCCTGGGGGTAGCGGGAGAGGAGAGACCCAGTACTTC. It is translated as CASSQYPGGSGRGETQYF. This rearrangement joins TRBV3-1 to TRBJ2-5, with 9 bases aligning to TRBD2. The germline CDR1 and CDR2 sequences are LGHDT and YNNKEL (reference sequence). The CDR3 covers 18 residues. V shed 2 bases and J 4 bases; nucleotides not matched to a gene: 14.

This clonotype was counted many times. The chain links TRBV27 to TRBJ2-7; D remains ambiguous. The V end lost 3 bases, the J end lost 3 bases, and 12 bases lay between the germline ends. In germline, CDR1 is MNHEY, CDR2 SMNVEV (reference sequence). This CDR3 has 14 residues. The CDR3 loop is CASSLRRDNYEQYF. The CDR3 DNA is TGTGCCAGCAGTTTGAGAAGGGATAACTACGAGCAGTACTTC.

V is TRBV10-1 and J is TRBJ1-5; D perhaps matches TRBD1 (5 bases). The germline CDR1 and CDR2 sequences are WNHNN and SYGVQD (reference sequence). The CDR3 spans 13 residues. The V end lost 0 bases, the J end lost 5 bases, and 5 bases lay between the germline ends. CDR3 protein: CASSESRDQPQHF. DNA of the CDR3: TGCGCCAGCAGTGAGTCCAGGGATCAGCCCCAGCATTTT.

This clonotype was detected ten times or more. V is TRBV20-1 and J is TRBJ2-5, with D maybe TRBD1 (7 bases). V was clipped by 2 bases and J by 3 bases, with 16 bases between them. CDR3 size: 15 residues. Germline CDR1 and CDR2: DFQATT and SNEGSKA (reference sequence). CDR3 nucleotides: TGCAGTGCTAGAAAGGCGGGACAGTTCAAAGAGACCCAGTACTTC. Translation gives CSARKAGQFKETQYF.

This clonotype was detected many times. The V call is TRBV12-3 or TRBV12-4, the J call TRBJ1-5; tentatively, D is TRBD1 (6 bases). CDR3 size: 15 residues. Trimming shortened V by 6 bases and J by 0 bases, and 12 bases separated the two germline ends. This chain's CDR3 is CASRTNRDSNQPQHF. CDR3 nucleotide sequence: TGTGCCAGCAGAACTAACAGGGATAGCAATCAGCCCCAGCATTTT.

This clonotype was detected ten times or more. The chain recombines TRBV7-8 with TRBJ2-3, with 12 positions matching TRBD2. There are 20 residues in the CDR3. Germline V gene data show CDR1 as SGHVS and CDR2 as FQNEAQ. Trimming took 1 base from V and 8 from J; bases not matched to a gene: 19. The CDR3 coding sequence is TGTGCCAGCAGCTTAGGAGGATATTCGTCTCTAGCGGGAGGGCCGGTTACGCAGTATTTT. Residues: CASSLGGYSSLAGGPVTQYF.

Points on this clonotype: Being one base from a much bigger clone, this may be a read error. The gene calls are TRBV7-9 and TRBJ2-7; 13 bases line up with TRBD2. The CDR3 contains 15 residues. CDR1 and CDR2 (germline): SEHNR, FQNEAQ (reference sequence). J gave up 7 bases and V 7 bases, and 10 bases lay outside the gene matches. Here the CDR3 reads CASNKGLAGDNEQYF. For the CDR3, the DNA is TGTGCCAGCAACAAAGGACTAGCGGGAGACAATGAGCAGTACTTC.

This clonotype was seen more than once but under ten times. This chain links TRBV7-4 with TRBJ2-1; D gene ambiguous. The CDR3 is 15 residues long. The ends were cut back, 5 bases at V and 2 bases at J, with 13 bases in the middle. The germline gives CDR1 SGHVT, CDR2 SQSDAQ. This CDR3 is CASSIHSPTYNEQFF. As DNA, the CDR3 is TGTGCCAGCAGCATTCACTCCCCAACCTACAATGAGCAGTTCTTC. The complete variable domain, with remaining parts taken from reference TRBV7-4 and TRBJ2-1, reads GAGVSQSPRYKVAKRGRDVALRCDSISGHVTLYWYRQTLGQGSEVLTYSQSDAQRDKSGRPSGRFSAERPERSVSTLKIQRTEQGDSAVYLCASSIHSPTYNEQFFGPGTRLTVL.

V usage is TRBV3-1 and J usage is TRBJ2-1; TRBD2 matches 10 bases. The CDR3 has 15 amino acids. Trimming removed 2 bases from V and 5 bases from J; junction bases left unmatched: 3. Germline V CDR1 and CDR2: LGHDT, YNNKEL (reference sequence). CDR3 protein: CASSQPTSGNNEQFF. CDR3 nucleotides: TGTGCCAGCAGCCAACCAACTAGCGGGAACAATGAGCAGTTCTTC.

The V call is TRBV5-1, the J call TRBJ1-1, with D possibly matching TRBD1 (6 bases). This CDR3 is built from 13 residues. Trimming shortened V by 4 bases and J by 5 bases, and 12 bases separated the two germline ends. The V gene's germline CDR1 is SGHRS and CDR2 YFSETQ. CDR3 in DNA: TGCGCCAGCAGCAAACAGGGTAGGACTGAAGCTTTCTTT. It specifies CASSKQGRTEAFF.

This clonotype was observed many times. The chain joins TRBV7-2 to TRBJ2-1; possible D gene TRBD1, 5 bases. Germline V gene data show CDR1 as SGHTA and CDR2 as FQGNSA. CDR3 length equals 14 residues. The V gene lost 1 base and the J gene lost 7 bases, with 11 bases spanning the gap. The CDR3 bases are TGTGCCAGCAGCTTAGGGAACAGGCGTAATGAGCAGTTCTTC. It encodes CASSLGNRRNEQFF.

This clonotype turned up a few times. The V call is TRBV6-1, the J call TRBJ2-7; TRBD2 agrees at 10 bases. The CDR3 runs 16 residues. In germline, CDR1 is MNHNS, CDR2 SASEGT. V dropped 4 bases and J dropped 2; count of bases not matched to a gene: 8. The CDR3 sequence: CASSAAGLAKPYEQYF. CDR3 DNA: TGTGCCAGCAGTGCAGCGGGACTAGCGAAACCCTACGAGCAGTACTTC.

This clonotype was counted at least ten times. The chain employs TRBV7-9 and TRBJ2-2; tentatively, D is TRBD2 (6 bases). The CDR3 has 16 residues. Germline V gives CDR1 SEHNR, CDR2 FQNEAQ (reference sequence). The V end was cut by 2 bases, the J end by 4 bases, with 14 bases between. CDR3 bases: TGTGCCAGCAGCTTAATGGCGGGACCATCCACCGGGGAGCTGTTTTTT. This sequence encodes CASSLMAGPSTGELFF.

There are a few counts of this clonotype. The chain is built from TRBV19 and TRBJ2-5; TRBD2 matches at 7 bases. Germline CDR1 LNHDA, CDR2 SQIVND (reference sequence). Losses at the gene ends were 6 bases for V and 5 bases for J; bases not matched to a gene: 12. The CDR3 totals 15 residues. CDR3 nucleotides: TGTGCCAGTAGACGATTCGATGCGGGAGAGGAGACCCAGTACTTC. This translates into CASRRFDAGEETQYF.